Each of the 13 T cell receptor beta chains below was sequenced from the same sample in a study of CD8 T cells in Susac syndrome. Random-hexamer reverse transcription was applied to about 0.45 to 1 ug RNA. TCRdb called the immunoSEQ multiplex PCR reads again in MiXCR, with one record for every CDR3 protein. The sample lists 150,000 to 160,000 distinct CDR3 sequences; 95% were seen once. The sequencing input was CD8+ T cells from PBMCs. The origin of the receptors is a human donor with multiple sclerosis.

The chain links TRBV18 to TRBJ2-7, with D maybe TRBD1 (5 bases). CDR3 length: 13 amino acids. CDR1 KGHSH and CDR2 LQKENI come from the germline V gene. V gave up 0 bases and J gave up 6 bases, with 9 bases separating them. Here the CDR3 reads CASSPPGAAEQYF. The CDR3 coding sequence is TGTGCCAGCTCACCACCAGGGGCGGCCGAGCAGTACTTC.

This sequence joins TRBV28 and TRBJ1-6, with D unresolved. CDR3 length equals 14 residues. Trimming removed 6 bases from V and 7 bases from J, with 13 bases in between. Per germline, CDR1 MDHEN and CDR2 SYDVKM. DNA for the CDR3: TGTGCCAGCAGCGGACCTTACGAAAATTCACCCCTCCACTTT. Encoded protein: CASSGPYENSPLHF. The variable domain in full, completed from reference TRBV28 and TRBJ1-6, reads DVKVTQSSRYLVKRTGEKVFLECVQDMDHENMFWYRQDPGLGLRLIYFSYDVKMKEKGDIPEGYSVSREKKERFSLILESASTNQTSMYLCASSGPYENSPLHFGNGTRLTVT.

V gene TRBV6-6 combines with J gene TRBJ2-1, with TRBD1 as a possible D gene (6 bases). The CDR3 consists of 13 residues. Germline-derived CDR1 and CDR2 are MNHNY and SVGAGI (reference sequence). V shed 5 bases and J shed 9 bases, with 14 bases lying between them. CDR3: CASSPTGTIEQFF. In nucleotides, the CDR3 is TGTGCCAGCAGTCCAACAGGGACGATTGAGCAGTTCTTC.

V gene TRBV9 combines with J gene TRBJ2-3; D unclear. Germline values: CDR1 SGDLS, CDR2 YYNGEE. V shed 0 bases and J shed 2 bases, with 10 bases lying between them. This CDR3 region has 15 residues. CDR3 in DNA: TGTGCCAGCAGCGTAGAGGGCAGAATCACAGATACGCAGTATTTT. Protein: CASSVEGRITDTQYF.

This chain links TRBV3-1 with TRBJ2-3, with 8 nucleotides matching TRBD2. Trimming cost V 4 bases and J 0 bases; bases outside gene matches: 12. This CDR3 spans 18 amino acids. Per germline, CDR1 LGHDT and CDR2 YNNKEL (reference sequence). The CDR3 DNA reads TGTGCCAGCAGCCCCAACTTTTTACTAGCGGCTAGCACAGATACGCAGTATTTT. Amino acid sequence: CASSPNFLLAASTDTQYF.

This chain uses TRBV25-1 with TRBJ1-6; no clear D gene. With 4 bases removed from V and 8 bases from J, the gap between germline ends came to 15 bases. The germline V gene has CDR1 MGHDK and CDR2 SYGVNS. The CDR3 loop spans 15 amino acids. In nucleotides, the CDR3 is TGTGCCAGCAGTGGAAACGGGAGGTACGATTCACCCCTCCACTTT. Amino acids: CASSGNGRYDSPLHF.

CDR3 loop: CASMRTGQEQYV. The CDR3 region has the DNA TGTGCCAGCATGAGGACTGGCCAGGAGCAGTACGTC. The chain uses TRBV2 and TRBJ2-7, with a possible D match to TRBD2 (5 bases). V dropped 7 bases and J dropped 7 bases, with 14 bases sitting between them. CDR3 length: 12 residues. CDR1 is SNHLY and CDR2 is FYNNEI in the germline V gene.

This clonotype was picked up one time. This sequence joins TRBV7-9 and TRBJ2-2; 8 bases match TRBD2. CDR1 is SEHNR and CDR2 is FQNEAQ in the germline V gene (reference sequence). The J segment lost 4 bases and the V segment lost 0 bases, leaving 1 base of the junction unmatched. This CDR3 comprises 15 residues. CDR3 region: CASSLAAGGTGELFF. DNA of the CDR3: TGTGCCAGCAGCTTAGCGGCGGGGGGCACCGGGGAGCTGTTTTTT.

The chain is built from TRBV30 and TRBJ2-3; D remains ambiguous. The CDR3 extends over 12 amino acids. Trimming took off 0 bases at V and 4 bases at J, with 5 bases between the two ends. Germline V lookup: CDR1 GTSNPN, CDR2 SVGIG (reference sequence). The CDR3 region is CAWSVPSDTQYF. The CDR3 DNA follows: TGTGCCTGGAGTGTACCGTCAGATACGCAGTATTTT.

This chain uses TRBV2 with TRBJ2-7; D might be TRBD2 (5 bases). The V end lost 6 bases, the J end lost 2 bases, and 11 bases lay between the germline ends. The CDR3 has 13 residues. The germline V gene has CDR1 SNHLY and CDR2 FYNNEI. The CDR3 coding sequence is TGTGCCAGCAGAGAGGGATTTACCTACGAGCAGTACTTC. It encodes CASREGFTYEQYF.

The chain combines TRBV27 with TRBJ2-2; no definite D call. Trimming stripped 8 bases from V and 4 bases from J, with 11 bases between. CDR1 and CDR2 from the germline V gene are MNHEY and SMNVEV (reference sequence). This CDR3 is 13 amino acids long. CDR3 sequence: CASSTLSTGELFF. Here the CDR3 DNA reads TGTGCCAGCTCGACTCTATCCACCGGGGAGCTGTTTTTT.

This clonotype was seen just once. J is TRBJ1-2 and V is TRBV29-1, with a tentative D call TRBD1 (5 bases). Trimming removed 4 bases at V and 8 bases at J, with 11 bases between. There are 11 residues in the CDR3. Germline CDR1 is SQVTM and CDR2 is ANQGSEA. CDR3 protein: CSVVQEGGYTF. CDR3 nucleotides: TGCAGCGTTGTACAGGAGGGGGGCTACACCTTC.

The chain carries TRBV27 and TRBJ2-2; D is possibly TRBD2 (5 bases). Trimming took 7 bases from V and 2 from J, leaving 17 bases between them. Germline CDR1 MNHEY, CDR2 SMNVEV (reference sequence). CDR3 length: 16 amino acids. This CDR3 reads CASTSEEQLNTGELFF. As DNA, the CDR3 is TGTGCCAGCACCTCGGAGGAGCAGCTAAACACCGGGGAGCTGTTTTTT.